This T cell receptor beta chain was recorded in a study of T cell responses to AZD1222 COVID-19 vaccine. Study-level findings and limits: Across spike, vaccine-associated CD4 TCRs were found, dominant at 160-218 and 743-854.

On this clone: Its antigen is unidentified.

Germline V lookup: CDR1 SGHTA, CDR2 FQGNSA. V lost 5 bases and J 5 bases, leaving 7 bases between the germline ends. The CDR3 extends over 12 amino acids. Profiling relied on immunoSEQ multiplex PCR, and the TCRdb table lists in-frame clones only, not all of them. The table records around 97,000 clones, 90% of them present only once. The sequence was collected from an adult in good health. The specimen was peripheral blood, collected on day 0 of AZD1222 vaccination. The chain is built from TRBV7-2 and TRBJ2-1; the D is unclear. The CDR3, as DNA: TGTGCCAGCAGCCTGCAGGACAATGAGCAGTTCTTC. Translating it yields CASSLQDNEQFF.